Listed here are 11 T cell receptor beta chains from one sample, sequenced in a study of blood T cell repertoires in COVID-19. TCRdb keeps only in-frame clones here, not all; method: immunoSEQ multiplex PCR. The profile covers roughly 90,000 clones, with 80% appearing a single time and 10% taken by the ten largest. Input material: peripheral blood. The receptors shown here come from a woman between 65 and 79 years old with acute or convalescent COVID-19.

The V and J genes are TRBV28 and TRBJ1-3; 8 nucleotides align to TRBD1. CDR3 length: 16 residues. Germline CDR1 is MDHEN and CDR2 is SYDVKM. The trim removed 0 bases at V and 2 bases at J, leaving 3 bases unmatched. Here the CDR3 DNA reads TGTGCCAGCAGTTTATGGCAGGGGGCTACTGGAAACACCATATATTTT. It yields the protein CASSLWQGATGNTIYF.

This clone was counted a few times. The chain has TRBV19 and TRBJ2-5, with 8 bases aligning to TRBD2. The CDR3 extends over 18 amino acids. In germline, CDR1 is LNHDA, CDR2 SQIVND (reference sequence). J lost 4 bases, V lost 5 bases, and 18 bases had no gene match. CDR3 nucleotide sequence: TGTGCCAGTAGTCCCAAAGCCCGGACTAGCACAAGGGGAGAGACCCAGTACTTC. Encoded protein: CASSPKARTSTRGETQYF.

The chain carries TRBV27 and TRBJ2-1, with a possible D match to TRBD1 (6 bases). The CDR3 has 15 amino acids. In germline, CDR1 is MNHEY, CDR2 SMNVEV (reference sequence). Trimming shortened V by 3 bases and J by 4 bases, and 13 bases separated the two germline ends. CDR3 coding DNA: TGTGCCAGCAGTTTGGAGCAGGGGATTTACAATGAGCAGTTCTTC. Amino acid sequence: CASSLEQGIYNEQFF.

The chain has TRBV5-1 and TRBJ2-2, with 10 positions matching TRBD2. With V trimmed by 4 bases and J by 6 bases, 12 bases remained unmatched. The CDR3 totals 17 residues. CDR1 and CDR2 from the germline V gene are SGHRS and YFSETQ. The chain's CDR3 is CASSPRQAGGSAGELFF. For the CDR3, the DNA is TGCGCCAGCAGCCCTCGTCAAGCGGGGGGGTCGGCCGGGGAGCTGTTTTTT.

Note on this clone: Other DNA variants within this sample encode the same CDR3. The rearrangement joins TRBV5-4 to TRBJ1-1; possible D gene TRBD1, 5 bases. Germline loops: CDR1 SGHNT, CDR2 YYREEE (reference sequence). There are 12 residues in the CDR3. The V and J ends lost 1 base and 5 bases respectively, with 6 bases between them. CDR3 nucleotides: TGTGCCAGCAGCTTGAGGGGAACTGAAGCTTTCTTT. It codes for CASSLRGTEAFF. Full variable domain (remainder filled in from reference TRBV5-4 and TRBJ1-1): ETGVTQSPTHLIKTRGQQVTLRCSSQSGHNTVSWYQQALGQGPQFIFQYYREEENGRGNFPPRFSGLQFPNYSSELNVNALELDDSALYLCASSLRGTEAFFGQGTRLTVV.

V gene TRBV5-4 combines with J gene TRBJ2-7, with 10 bases that match TRBD2. V lost 1 base and J lost 2; bases outside the gene matches: 12. This CDR3 is 18 amino acids long. Per germline, CDR1 SGHNT and CDR2 YYREEE (reference sequence). This CDR3 is CASSLRDISGRATYEQYF. DNA of the CDR3: TGTGCCAGCAGCTTGCGGGACATAAGCGGGAGGGCCACCTACGAGCAGTACTTC.

The chain links TRBV5-1 to TRBJ1-4, with D possibly being TRBD1 (6 bases). Per germline, CDR1 SGHRS and CDR2 YFSETQ. The CDR3 has 14 amino acids. Trimming removed 4 bases from V and 6 bases from J, with 13 bases in between. CDR3 amino acids: CASSQRPGDEKLFF. CDR3 coding DNA: TGCGCCAGCAGCCAAAGGCCAGGGGATGAAAAACTGTTTTTT.

This clone was counted once. The CDR3: CASSYSGRSTGELFF. In nucleotides, the CDR3 is TGTGCCAGCAGTTACTCCGGCAGGTCCACCGGGGAGCTGTTTTTT. The chain employs TRBV6-5 and TRBJ2-2; D gene unclear. With 0 bases removed from V and 4 bases from J, the gap between germline ends came to 9 bases. Germline CDR1 reads MNHEY; CDR2 reads SVGAGI. The CDR3 has 15 residues.

V usage is TRBV19 and J usage is TRBJ1-5, with D possibly TRBD1 on 6 matching bases. V gave up 4 bases and J gave up 3 bases, with 16 bases separating them. The CDR3 totals 16 residues. CDR1 and CDR2 from the germline V gene are LNHDA and SQIVND (reference sequence). The CDR3 nucleotides are TGTGCCAGTAGTAGTCGGACAGTACTTTACAATCAGCCCCAGCATTTT. This gives the protein CASSSRTVLYNQPQHF. The full variable domain, rest sourced from reference TRBV19 and TRBJ1-5, is DGGITQSPKYLFRKEGQNVTLSCEQNLNHDAMYWYRQDPGQGLRLIYYSQIVNDFQKGDIAEGYSVSREKKESFPLTVTSAQKNPTAFYLCASSSRTVLYNQPQHFGDGTRLSIL.

V gene TRBV5-4 combines with J gene TRBJ1-2, with D possibly TRBD1 on 6 matching bases. V lost 4 bases and J lost 0, with 19 bases in between. The CDR3 runs to 17 residues. Germline assignment: CDR1 SGHNT and CDR2 YYREEE (reference sequence). The CDR3 sequence is CASSPAFIGGANYGYTF. DNA for the CDR3: TGTGCCAGCAGCCCAGCTTTTATAGGGGGAGCTAACTATGGCTACACCTTC.

The V and J genes are TRBV19 and TRBJ1-1, with 10 bases aligning to TRBD1. The germline V gene encodes CDR1 LNHDA and CDR2 SQIVND (reference sequence). The CDR3 covers 15 residues. After removal of 4 bases from V and 2 bases from J, the junction contained 4 bases not matched to a gene. The CDR3 loop is CASSRDRGGNTEAFF. The CDR3, as DNA: TGTGCCAGTAGTAGGGACAGGGGAGGAAACACTGAAGCTTTCTTT. Full variable domain (remainder filled in from reference TRBV19 and TRBJ1-1): DGGITQSPKYLFRKEGQNVTLSCEQNLNHDAMYWYRQDPGQGLRLIYYSQIVNDFQKGDIAEGYSVSREKKESFPLTVTSAQKNPTAFYLCASSRDRGGNTEAFFGQGTRLTVV.